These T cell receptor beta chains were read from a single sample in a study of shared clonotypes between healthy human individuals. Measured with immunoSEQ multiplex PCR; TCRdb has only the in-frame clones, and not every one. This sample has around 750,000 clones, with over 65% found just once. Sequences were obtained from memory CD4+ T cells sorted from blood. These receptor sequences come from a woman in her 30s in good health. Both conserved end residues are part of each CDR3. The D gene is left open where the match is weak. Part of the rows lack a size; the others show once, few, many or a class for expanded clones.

CDR3 DNA: TGTGCCAGCAGCCCCGGGGGAGGCGGGTACACTGAAGCTTTCTTT
CDR3 protein: CASSPGGGGYTEAFF
clone size: NA
V gene: TRBV7-9
D gene: NA
J gene: TRBJ1-1

CDR3 DNA: TGTGCCATCAGTAGAAAGGGCCGGGTTTTCTACCATCAGCCCCAGCATTTT
CDR3 protein: CAISRKGRVFYHQPQHF
clone size: NA
V gene: TRBV10-3
D gene: NA
J gene: TRBJ1-5

CDR3 DNA: TGCGCCAGCAGCCATATTTTCGGGGAGCAGTACTTC
CDR3 protein: CASSHIFGEQYF
clone size: NA
V gene: TRBV4-1
D gene: NA
J gene: TRBJ2-7

CDR3 DNA: TGTGCCAGCAGGCCGGAGCGGGACAATGAGCAGTTCTTC
CDR3 protein: CASRPERDNEQFF
clone size: NA
V gene: TRBV5-4
D gene: NA
J gene: TRBJ2-1

CDR3 DNA: TGTGCCTGCCGCAGGTGGGGGATCAGCGAGCAGTACTTC
CDR3 protein: CACRRWGISEQYF
clone size: NA
V gene: TRBV30
D gene: NA
J gene: TRBJ2-7

CDR3 DNA: TGTGCCAGCAGTTTAGTAGGCCTAGCGGGACGAGGTGAGCAGTTCTTC
CDR3 protein: CASSLVGLAGRGEQFF
clone size: NA
V gene: TRBV28
D gene: TRBD2
J gene: TRBJ2-1

CDR3 DNA: TGTGCCACCAGCCCGAGGAACTCTGGGGCCAACGTCCTGACTTTC
CDR3 protein: CATSPRNSGANVLTF
clone size: NA
V gene: TRBV15
D gene: NA
J gene: TRBJ2-6

CDR3 DNA: TGTGCCAGCAGTTTACCCGCCCGAAGAGGCTACACCTTC
CDR3 protein: CASSLPARRGYTF
clone size: once
V gene: TRBV28
D gene: NA
J gene: TRBJ1-2

CDR3 DNA: TGTGCCAGCACCCGACCCGGCTCTGGGGCCAACGTCCTGACTTTC
CDR3 protein: CASTRPGSGANVLTF
clone size: NA
V gene: TRBV25-1
D gene: NA
J gene: TRBJ2-6

CDR3 DNA: TGCAGCGCCCAGGGGGGGACAGAGGGTATCATGAACACTGAAGCTTTCTTT
CDR3 protein: CSAQGGTEGIMNTEAFF
clone size: NA
V gene: TRBV29-1
D gene: TRBD1
J gene: TRBJ1-1

CDR3 DNA: TGTGCCAGCAGACTCCAGAACCCGGGACAGGGGGAGGAGACCCAGTACTTC
CDR3 protein: CASRLQNPGQGEETQYF
clone size: NA
V gene: TRBV27
D gene: TRBD1
J gene: TRBJ2-5

CDR3 DNA: TGTGCCAGCAGTTTAATTGGTCCTAGCGGGAGAACTGGGGCCAACGTCCTGACTTTC
CDR3 protein: CASSLIGPSGRTGANVLTF
clone size: NA
V gene: TRBV28
D gene: TRBD2
J gene: TRBJ2-6

CDR3 DNA: TGTGCCAGCAGTGGGAGGACAGGCACTGAAGCTTTCTTT
CDR3 protein: CASSGRTGTEAFF
clone size: NA
V gene: TRBV25-1
D gene: TRBD1
J gene: TRBJ1-1

CDR3 DNA: TGTGCCAGCTCACCAGTCCGCTCCCGGGGATATAACGAGCAGTACTTC
CDR3 protein: CASSPVRSRGYNEQYF
clone size: NA
V gene: TRBV18
D gene: NA
J gene: TRBJ2-7

CDR3 DNA: TGTGCCAGCAGTCTTGAGTCCTACGAGCAGTACTTC
CDR3 protein: CASSLESYEQYF
clone size: NA
V gene: TRBV28
D gene: NA
J gene: TRBJ2-7

CDR3 DNA: TGTGCCAGCTCACCAACAGGCGTGCCGAGGTCTAGCATCTATGGCTACACCTTC
CDR3 protein: CASSPTGVPRSSIYGYTF
clone size: NA
V gene: TRBV18
D gene: NA
J gene: TRBJ1-2

CDR3 DNA: TGTGCCACCAGCAGAGTAGAGACAGGGAGGAGGGAGCTGTTTTTT
CDR3 protein: CATSRVETGRRELFF
clone size: NA
V gene: TRBV15
D gene: NA
J gene: TRBJ2-2

CDR3 DNA: TGTGCCAGCAGCCCCTCGAGGCCAGATACGCAGTATTTT
CDR3 protein: CASSPSRPDTQYF
clone size: NA
V gene: TRBV7-6
D gene: NA
J gene: TRBJ2-3

CDR3 DNA: TGCGCCAGCAGCTTGAATTTTTTAGCGGGAGGGTACGAGCAGTACTTC
CDR3 protein: CASSLNFLAGGYEQYF
clone size: NA
V gene: TRBV5-1
D gene: TRBD2
J gene: TRBJ2-7